Below are 3 T cell receptor beta chains sequenced from a single sample in a study of CD8 T cells in Susac syndrome. The authors reverse transcribed roughly 0.5 to 1 ug RNA with random hexamers. TCRdb re-called the immunoSEQ multiplex PCR reads with MiXCR, one entry per CDR3 protein. Of about 76,000 distinct CDR3 sequences listed, approximately 93% are singletons. The sequenced material came from CD8+ T cells from PBMCs. The origin of the receptors is a human donor with Susac syndrome.

The V gene is TRBV7-2, the J gene TRBJ1-1; D uncertain. With 5 bases removed from V and 11 bases from J, the gap between germline ends came to 15 bases. This CDR3 region has 12 residues. Germline loops: CDR1 SGHTA, CDR2 FQGNSA. The CDR3 DNA follows: TGTGCCAGCAGCACACACGAGGAACCGGCTTTCTTT. Translated: CASSTHEEPAFF.

The chain links TRBV29-1 to TRBJ2-1, with D perhaps TRBD1 (5 bases). V shed 7 bases and J shed 0 bases, with 13 bases lying between them. This CDR3 has 14 residues. CDR1 and CDR2 (germline): SQVTM, ANQGSEA. CDR3 coding DNA: TGCAGCGCCCAGGGTCCCTACTCCTACAATGAGCAGTTCTTC. Protein: CSAQGPYSYNEQFF.

CDR3 DNA: TGTGCCAGCAGCCCTAGGGGGGCCAATTACAATGAGCAGTTCTTC. Protein sequence: CASSPRGANYNEQFF. The chain recombines TRBV12-3 or TRBV12-4 with TRBJ2-1, with D perhaps assigned TRBD1 or TRBD2 (6 bases each). With 6 bases removed from V and 4 bases from J, the gap between germline ends came to 16 bases. The CDR3 is made up of 15 amino acids.